This T cell receptor beta chain is from a study of shared clonotypes between healthy human individuals. In the study overall: Donors, aged 18 to 49, were a couple of women and three men.

Into CD45RA+ naive and CD45RA-negative memory subsets, the CD4+ cells were split. V lost 0 bases and J lost 5, with 10 bases in between. The CDR3 extends over 15 amino acids. CDR1 is MNHEY, CDR2 SVGAGI, per germline. Comments on this clone: The antigen remains undetermined.

A deep-level run was used for the assay. Generated by immunoSEQ multiplex PCR, the TCRdb table keeps only in-frame clones and is missing some. The repertoire includes hundreds of thousands of clones, under 80% of them detected once, and about 1.7% sits in the top ten. Study observations and caveats: Approximately 5.1% was the fraction of naive CD4 clonotypes found shared across a few donors.

The sequencing input was memory CD4+ T cells sorted from blood. Noted subset: CD45RA-negative fraction. The rearrangement links TRBV6-5 to TRBJ1-4; maybe TRBD1 (5 bases). The source of this sequence is a woman aged 25 to 39 in good health. Here the CDR3 DNA reads TGTGCCAGCAGTTACTCGGACGGGGCCAATGAAAAACTGTTTTTT. This translates into CASSYSDGANEKLFF.